This T cell receptor (beta chain) is from a study of CD8 T cells in ankylosing spondylitis. The table lists this clonotype with many counts. Its antigen remains unknown. Each TCR beta library was made by quantitative 5'-RACE that incorporated molecular barcodes. MiXCR, run by TCRdb on the 5' RACE reads, gives a single entry per CDR3 protein. The sample has roughly 700,000 distinct CDR3 sequences, 15% to 20% seen once. V lost 4 bases and J lost 3, with 10 bases in between. This CDR3 is built from 13 residues. CDR1 and CDR2 from the germline V gene are SQVTM and ANQGSEA. The study, taken as a whole, reports: In ankylosing spondylitis blood, a motif of roughly eight highly homologous TCR beta variants appeared characteristic. The authors found the disease-linked clones to be CD8+ and relatively rare in peripheral blood. Reports of some motif variants in reactive arthritis synovial fluid and blood predate this one.

This clonotype was obtained from a male donor with ankylosing spondylitis. The chain uses TRBV29-1 and TRBJ2-1; no firm D call. Sequenced input: blood, either unsorted or a sorted T cell fraction (not recorded which). The CDR3 nucleotides are TGCAGCGTTGGGCAAAACTACTACAATGAGCAGTTCTTC. Translating it yields CSVGQNYYNEQFF.